The 25 T cell receptor beta chains below all came from one sample that was sequenced in a study of T cell changes during pregnancy in multiple sclerosis. Sequencing was performed with immunoSEQ multiplex PCR; in TCRdb, only in-frame clones are kept and a portion is missing. The table lists tens of thousands of clones, 80% to 90% of them singletons. The specimen was CD4+ T cells from peripheral blood mononuclear cells, collected in the third trimester of pregnancy. The receptors stem from a female donor with multiple sclerosis, enrolled in a pregnancy study.

V gene TRBV19 combines with J gene TRBJ2-1; 11 positions match TRBD2. The CDR3 is 18 amino acids. Germline CDR1 LNHDA, CDR2 SQIVND (reference sequence). Losses at the gene ends were 5 bases for V and 0 bases for J; bases not matched to a gene: 9. The CDR3 reads CASSGGLAVPSSYNEQFF. The CDR3 DNA reads TGTGCCAGTAGTGGGGGACTAGCGGTGCCGAGCTCCTACAATGAGCAGTTCTTC. The whole variable domain, remainder taken from reference TRBV19 and TRBJ2-1, is DGGITQSPKYLFRKEGQNVTLSCEQNLNHDAMYWYRQDPGQGLRLIYYSQIVNDFQKGDIAEGYSVSREKKESFPLTVTSAQKNPTAFYLCASSGGLAVPSSYNEQFFGPGTRLTVL.

The DNA for the CDR3 is TGTGCCAGCAGCTTAGGCAGTACAGGGTACTCCTACGAGCAGTACTTC. Its translation: CASSLGSTGYSYEQYF. The chain uses TRBV7-6 and TRBJ2-7; D possibly corresponds to TRBD1 (6 bases). Looked up from germline, CDR1 is SGHVS and CDR2 is FNYEAQ. V shed 1 base and J shed 0 bases, with 13 bases lying between them. This CDR3 contains 16 residues.

The chain couples TRBV5-1 to TRBJ1-1; no firm D call. Trimming shortened V by 3 bases and J by 0 bases, and 6 bases separated the two germline ends. CDR3 length: 13 residues. Germline loops: CDR1 SGHRS, CDR2 YFSETQ. The chain's CDR3 is CASSSTLNTEAFF. CDR3 in DNA: TGCGCCAGCAGCTCCACACTGAACACTGAAGCTTTCTTT.

The rearrangement joins TRBV6-1 to TRBJ2-3, with 8 bases fitting TRBD1. V shed 8 bases, J shed 1 base, and the junction held 5 bases outside the gene matches. This CDR3 region has 14 residues. From germline, CDR1 is MNHNS and CDR2 SASEGT. CDR3 residues: CASLAGQGTDTQYF. The CDR3 nucleotides read TGTGCCAGCCTCGCGGGACAGGGCACAGATACGCAGTATTTT.

The chain links TRBV6-4 to TRBJ1-2; TRBD1 agrees at 11 bases. The CDR3 sequence is 13 residues long. Trimming removed 6 bases from V and 6 bases from J; junction bases left unmatched: 3. Per germline, CDR1 MRHNA and CDR2 SNTAGT. The CDR3 spells CASSRTGGDGYTF. In nucleotides, the CDR3 is TGTGCCAGCAGCCGGACAGGGGGCGATGGCTACACCTTC.

The V and J genes are TRBV7-3 and TRBJ2-5, with 11 nucleotides matching TRBD2. The CDR3 runs 14 residues. Germline trimming cut 5 bases from V and 1 base from J; bases unmatched to any gene: 0. Germline V gene sequence: CDR1 SGHTA, CDR2 FQGTGA. The DNA for the CDR3 is TGTGCCAGCAGCCTAGCGGGGGGCCAAGAGACCCAGTACTTC. This codes for CASSLAGGQETQYF.

The V gene is TRBV10-3, the J gene TRBJ2-1; D is perhaps TRBD1 (6 bases). The V gene's germline CDR1 is ENHRY and CDR2 SYGVKD. With 5 bases removed from V and 3 bases from J, the gap between germline ends came to 11 bases. The CDR3 extends over 14 amino acids. This CDR3 is CAISPGHDYNEQFF. The CDR3 bases are TGTGCCATCAGTCCGGGACATGACTACAATGAGCAGTTCTTC.

This chain connects TRBV5-6 to TRBJ1-2; TRBD1 might be the D (6 bases). With 4 bases removed from V and 2 bases from J, the gap between germline ends came to 15 bases. This CDR3 has 15 residues. CDR1 is SGHDT and CDR2 is YYEEEE in the germline V gene. The CDR3 region has the DNA TGTGCCAGCAGCGTAACAGGGACGGCAAACTATGGCTACACCTTC. This sequence encodes CASSVTGTANYGYTF. The variable domain in full, with the rest retrieved from reference TRBV5-6 and TRBJ1-2, is DAGVTQSPTHLIKTRGQQVTLRCSPKSGHDTVSWYQQALGQGPQFIFQYYEEEERQRGNFPDRFSGHQFPNYSSELNVNALLLGDSALYLCASSVTGTANYGYTFGSGTRLTVV.

This rearrangement joins TRBV6-5 to TRBJ2-3; the match to TRBD2 covers 8 bases. The germline CDR1 and CDR2 sequences are MNHEY and SVGAGI. This CDR3 contains 15 residues. With 2 bases clipped from V and 12 bases from J, the junction kept 13 bases outside the gene matches. The CDR3 DNA reads TGTGCCAGCAGTTACGAAACAGCGGGAGAGGGGCGTCAGTATTTT. It codes for CASSYETAGEGRQYF.

The chain is built from TRBV6-5 and TRBJ1-1; no clear D. Germline values: CDR1 MNHEY, CDR2 SVGAGI. V gave up 10 bases and J gave up 5 bases, with 14 bases separating them. The length of the CDR3 is 12 residues. The CDR3 loop reads CATENSGTEAFF. CDR3 DNA sequence: TGTGCCACCGAGAACTCAGGAACTGAAGCTTTCTTT.

The CDR3 DNA is TGTGCCAGCAGCTGGGGGACACCAACAGATACGCAGTATTTT. This translates into CASSWGTPTDTQYF. The chain recombines TRBV5-5 with TRBJ2-3, with D possibly being TRBD1 (6 bases). There are 14 residues in the CDR3. Trimming removed 3 bases from V and 3 bases from J, with 11 bases in between. The germline V gene encodes CDR1 SGHKS and CDR2 YYEKEE (reference sequence).

V gene TRBV18 combines with J gene TRBJ2-3; TRBD2 agrees at 11 bases. J was trimmed by 12 bases and V by 3 bases; bases with no gene match: 5. CDR3 length equals 13 residues. Looked up from germline, CDR1 is KGHSH and CDR2 is LQKENI. CDR3 DNA sequence: TGTGCCAGCTCACCGCCTAGCGGGAGGTCACAGTATTTT. This gives the protein CASSPPSGRSQYF.

The chain has TRBV6-6 and TRBJ1-4, with TRBD1 matching over 12 bases. The CDR3 length is 16 residues. Germline values: CDR1 MNHNY, CDR2 SVGAGI (reference sequence). With V trimmed by 6 bases and J by 6 bases, 8 bases remained unmatched. The CDR3 nucleotides read TGTGCCAGCAGCCCGGGACAGGGGGCGAGTTATGAAAAACTGTTTTTT. This sequence encodes CASSPGQGASYEKLFF.

This clone was found once. CDR3 bases: TGTGCCAGCAGCTTGGTAACAGGGGGAAGCAATGGCTACACCTTC. Translation gives CASSLVTGGSNGYTF. The genes are TRBV5-6 and TRBJ1-2; 8 nucleotides agree with TRBD1. Germline assignment: CDR1 SGHDT and CDR2 YYEEEE. The CDR3 extends over 15 amino acids. Unmatched junction bases numbered 7, after V lost 0 bases and J lost 6 bases.

The chain has TRBV27 and TRBJ2-2; TRBD1 matches at 9 bases. CDR3 length: 16 amino acids. The V gene end was trimmed by 5 bases and the J gene end by 4 bases; junction bases not matched to a gene: 8. The germline V gene encodes CDR1 MNHEY and CDR2 SMNVEV (reference sequence). DNA for the CDR3: TGTGCCAGCAGTGCTCCGGGACAGGGTCGCACCGGGGAGCTGTTTTTT. Translation gives CASSAPGQGRTGELFF.

The chain links TRBV9 to TRBJ2-1; 7 positions match TRBD1. V was clipped by 3 bases and J by 7 bases; unmatched bases: 16. This CDR3 region has 17 residues. The germline V gene has CDR1 SGDLS and CDR2 YYNGEE. The CDR3 DNA sequence: TGTGCCAGCAGCGGCAACTGGGGACAGATTAAAAGGAATGAGCAGTTCTTC. Amino acid sequence: CASSGNWGQIKRNEQFF. The full variable domain, completed using reference TRBV9 and TRBJ2-1, is DSGVTQTPKHLITATGQRVTLRCSPRSGDLSVYWYQQSLDQGLQFLIQYYNGEERAKGNILERFSAQQFPDLHSELNLSSLELGDSALYFCASSGNWGQIKRNEQFFGPGTRLTVL.

The chain links TRBV19 to TRBJ2-7, with D possibly being TRBD2 (5 bases). Germline V lookup: CDR1 LNHDA, CDR2 SQIVND (reference sequence). The V and J ends lost 4 bases and 2 bases respectively, with 12 bases between them. The CDR3 spans 14 residues. CDR3 coding DNA: TGTGCCAGTAGTAGAGGGAATCGGGCCTACGAGCAGTACTTC. Translated: CASSRGNRAYEQYF.

This clone was picked up one time. This chain connects TRBV6-6 to TRBJ2-7, with D perhaps matching TRBD2 (6 bases). Germline CDR1 is MNHNY and CDR2 is SVGAGI (reference sequence). The germline V and J ends were trimmed by 2 bases and 0 bases, with 11 bases remaining between them. This CDR3 has 15 amino acids. The CDR3 DNA sequence: TGTGCCAGCAGTTACACCCGGGACTCCTCCTACGAGCAGTACTTC. Its translation is CASSYTRDSSYEQYF.

V is TRBV6-5 and J is TRBJ2-7, with TRBD1 matching 10 bases. V was clipped by 7 bases and J by 2 bases; unmatched bases: 8. Germline V gene data show CDR1 as MNHEY and CDR2 as SVGAGI. The CDR3 runs 15 residues. The CDR3 spells CASTPGTGATYEQYF. CDR3 coding DNA: TGTGCCAGCACTCCTGGGACAGGGGCGACCTACGAGCAGTACTTC.

The chain has TRBV9 and TRBJ1-1, with 8 bases lining up with TRBD1. The V and J ends lost 0 bases and 3 bases, in that order; junction bases with no gene match: 4. The CDR3 runs to 15 residues. Germline assignment: CDR1 SGDLS and CDR2 YYNGEE. The CDR3 DNA reads TGTGCCAGCAGCGTAGATCAGGGGGCGCACACTGAAGCTTTCTTT. It encodes CASSVDQGAHTEAFF.

The gene calls are TRBV21-1 and TRBJ1-2; the table's D call, TRBD1, was not checked against the DNA. TRBV21-1 is designated a pseudogene. This CDR3 is built from 18 residues. CDR3 nucleotide sequence: TGTGCCAGCAGCCCCTCCGGGACAGGGACAGGTGGAGGCTATGGCTACACCTTC. Its protein is CASSPSGTGTGGGYGYTF.

This sequence joins TRBV5-1 and TRBJ2-3, with a tentative D call TRBD1 (6 bases). Trimming took 6 bases from V and 1 from J, leaving 12 bases between them. CDR3 length equals 14 residues. Germline CDR1 SGHRS, CDR2 YFSETQ. The CDR3 sequence is CASTRGGRTDTQYF. As DNA, the CDR3 is TGCGCCAGCACCCGAGGGGGTCGCACAGATACGCAGTATTTT.

The chain has TRBV6-1 and TRBJ1-2; the D gene is possibly TRBD1 (6 bases). This CDR3 spans 15 amino acids. V was pared by 4 bases and J by 2 bases, with 14 bases between. Germline V gives CDR1 MNHNS, CDR2 SASEGT. The CDR3, as DNA: TGTGCCAGCAGTGCCCAGGACAGATTCAACTATGGCTACACCTTC. Translation: CASSAQDRFNYGYTF.

This chain connects TRBV5-1 to TRBJ2-5; 10 bases match TRBD2. Looked up from germline, CDR1 is SGHRS and CDR2 is YFSETQ. V shed 4 bases and J 5 bases; nucleotides not matched to a gene: 8. The CDR3 length is 15 residues. This CDR3 reads CASSLVTSGRETQYF. For the CDR3, the DNA is TGCGCCAGCAGCCTTGTGACTAGCGGGCGGGAGACCCAGTACTTC.

The gene calls are TRBV6-5 and TRBJ1-2, with 10 bases fitting TRBD1. In germline, CDR1 is MNHEY, CDR2 SVGAGI. This CDR3 has 15 residues. V lost 6 bases to trimming and J lost 8 bases; unmatched junction nucleotides: 12. The CDR3 nucleotides are TGTGCCAGCAGCCGCCCGGGACAGGGGACGTGGGGCTACACCTTC. It translates to CASSRPGQGTWGYTF.